The 18 T cell receptor beta chains below were found in one sample sequenced in a study of post-analysis software for immune sequencing data. Their cognate antigens are unknown. cDNA libraries of TCR beta carried unique molecular identifiers. One entry per CDR3 protein results from TCRdb running MiXCR on the PCR reads. The top ten hold roughly 6% of the sample, which has roughly 540,000 distinct CDR3 sequences, around 36% seen once. Findings of the study overall: Patients used about 5 TRBV segments, including TRBV5-6, TRBV5-1 and TRBV20-1, more often than controls.

Material for sequencing was blood. These receptors were collected from a girl under 18 with multiple sclerosis.

This chain connects TRBV12-3 or TRBV12-4 to TRBJ1-1; no firm D call. The CDR3 loop spans 11 amino acids. V was clipped by 6 bases and J by 9 bases, with 11 bases between them. The CDR3 DNA follows: TGTGCCAGCAGCATGGCCGGGAAAGCTTTCTTT. It encodes CASSMAGKAFF.

This clonotype came up many times. The CDR3 here is CSVVAQGGSYEQYF. The CDR3 DNA reads as TGCAGCGTTGTGGCGCAGGGGGGCTCCTACGAGCAGTACTTC. The chain is built from TRBV29-1 and TRBJ2-7; D is perhaps TRBD1 (7 bases). V was clipped by 4 bases and J by 0 bases, with 13 bases between them. This CDR3 spans 14 amino acids. Germline CDR1 SQVTM, CDR2 ANQGSEA.

V and J are TRBV12-3 or TRBV12-4 and TRBJ2-1; no definite D call. Trimming removed 6 bases at V and 8 bases at J, with 11 bases between. This CDR3 region has 12 residues. For the CDR3, the DNA is TGTGCCAGCAGCCCTGACAAGGATGAGCAGTTCTTC. It encodes CASSPDKDEQFF.

A few counts support this clonotype. The V and J genes are TRBV20-1 and TRBJ2-3, with D perhaps TRBD1 (5 bases). The V end lost 6 bases, the J end lost 4 bases, and 8 bases lay between the germline ends. The CDR3 consists of 11 residues. CDR1 DFQATT and CDR2 SNEGSKA come from the germline V gene (reference sequence). The CDR3 bases are TGCAGTGCCCAGGGTGCAGATACGCAGTATTTT. As protein: CSAQGADTQYF.

This clonotype came up a few times. The V gene is TRBV20-1, the J gene TRBJ1-5; D remains unclear. The germline V and J ends were trimmed by 5 bases and 5 bases, with 16 bases remaining between them. CDR3 length equals 14 residues. The V gene's germline CDR1 is DFQATT and CDR2 SNEGSKA (reference sequence). The CDR3 DNA is TGCAGTGCTCATGATACGCTAAGGGATCAGCCCCAGCATTTT. It yields the protein CSAHDTLRDQPQHF.

The chain carries TRBV29-1 and TRBJ2-1, with D possibly TRBD1 on 6 matching bases. V was pared by 7 bases and J by 3 bases, with 13 bases between. Germline V gene lookup returns CDR1 SQVTM and CDR2 ANQGSEA. The CDR3 length is 13 residues. The CDR3 reads CSGLRGYYNEQFF. The CDR3 DNA sequence: TGCAGCGGGCTCAGGGGTTACTACAATGAGCAGTTCTTC.

This clonotype was observed a single time. V gene TRBV28 combines with J gene TRBJ1-6, with D unclear. With 1 base removed from V and 9 bases from J, the gap between germline ends came to 4 bases. The CDR3 runs 12 residues. Germline V gene sequence: CDR1 MDHEN, CDR2 SYDVKM. The CDR3 DNA reads TGTGCCAGCAGTTTATATCTTTCACCCCTCCACTTT. Protein sequence: CASSLYLSPLHF.

This clonotype was recorded a few times. V usage is TRBV6-5 and J usage is TRBJ2-5; TRBD2 aligns across 12 bases. Trimming took 4 bases from V and 5 from J; bases not matched to a gene: 5. The CDR3 runs 15 residues. Germline assignment: CDR1 MNHEY and CDR2 SVGAGI. Here the CDR3 DNA reads TGTGCCAGCAGTTTCCTTCTAGCGGGGGGGGAGACCCAGTACTTC. It codes for CASSFLLAGGETQYF.

This chain joins TRBV2 and TRBJ2-3; 8 nucleotides line up with TRBD1. V was pared by 7 bases and J by 2 bases, with 14 bases of the junction left unmatched. The germline CDR1 and CDR2 sequences are SNHLY and FYNNEI. The CDR3 covers 17 residues. CDR3 sequence (DNA): TGTGCCAGCACCGATACCGGGACAGGAGGGAACACAGATACGCAGTATTTT. Encoded protein: CASTDTGTGGNTDTQYF.

V and J are TRBV18 and TRBJ2-1, with 7 bases aligning to TRBD2. The DNA end lines up better with TRBJ2-7; the J call may be wrong. The CDR3 runs 17 residues. Germline V gene data show CDR1 as KGHSH and CDR2 as LQKENI. The CDR3, as DNA: TGTGCCAGCTCACCACCGCGGGGAGGGGCCTCCTACAATGAGCAGTACTTC. Protein: CASSPPRGGASYNEQYF.

This clonotype came up a few times. This chain joins TRBV6-1 and TRBJ2-5; D ambiguous. The closer fit of TRBJ2-7 to the DNA end suggests the J call may be wrong. From germline, CDR1 is MNHNS and CDR2 SASEGT. The CDR3 has 13 residues. CDR3 DNA: TGTGCCAGCAGTGAATTGGGTTCCTACGAGCAGTACTTC. Its protein product is CASSELGSYEQYF.

The V and J genes are TRBV10-3 and TRBJ2-5, with D unresolved. The length of the CDR3 is 13 residues. Germline V gives CDR1 ENHRY, CDR2 SYGVKD. V was clipped by 0 bases and J by 4 bases, with 6 bases between them. The CDR3 DNA is TGTGCCATCAGTGAGTCGGCCCGAGAGACCCAGTACTTC. Its translation: CAISESARETQYF.

A word on this clonotype: One end of the junction does not line up with germline, which may come from a read error. This chain connects TRBV3-1 to TRBJ2-1; tentatively, D is TRBD2 (5 bases). The CDR3 is made up of 14 amino acids. Looked up from germline, CDR1 is LGHDT and CDR2 is YNNKEL (reference sequence). CDR3 sequence: CAGSQVSGLAEQFF. As DNA, the CDR3 is TGTGCCGGCAGCCAAGTCTCGGGGTTAGCAGAGCAGTTCTTC.

The chain employs TRBV6-5 and TRBJ1-2; D is unresolved. V was trimmed by 5 bases and J by 5 bases, leaving 12 bases between them. Germline lookup yields CDR1 MNHEY and CDR2 SVGAGI. This CDR3 is 13 amino acids long. The CDR3 loop reads CASSRAAPYGYTF. The CDR3 nucleotides are TGTGCCAGCAGTCGGGCAGCGCCTTATGGCTACACCTTC.

Only a few counts were recorded for this clonotype. This chain connects TRBV5-5 to TRBJ2-5; tentatively, D is TRBD2 (5 bases). V gave up 4 bases and J gave up 2 bases, with 18 bases separating them. This CDR3 region has 16 residues. Germline CDR1 SGHKS, CDR2 YYEKEE (reference sequence). The CDR3 loop is CASSRLAPVPQETQYF. CDR3 sequence (DNA): TGTGCCAGCAGCCGTCTAGCCCCAGTTCCGCAAGAGACCCAGTACTTC.

The table lists this clonotype with a few counts. The chain links TRBV29-1 to TRBJ2-3; tentatively, D is TRBD1 (6 bases). The CDR3 runs to 12 residues. V was pared by 7 bases and J by 4 bases, with 12 bases between. CDR1 is SQVTM, CDR2 ANQGSEA, per germline. The CDR3 DNA is TGCAGCGCAAGGACAGAGGCAGATACGCAGTATTTT. Protein sequence: CSARTEADTQYF.

The chain carries TRBV20-1 and TRBJ1-2, with TRBD1 matching 7 bases. With V trimmed by 0 bases and J by 7 bases, 14 bases remained unmatched. Per the germline V gene, CDR1 is DFQATT and CDR2 is SNEGSKA (reference sequence). The CDR3 is made up of 16 amino acids. The CDR3: CSARDEVQGEGRGYTF. CDR3 nucleotide sequence: TGCAGTGCTAGAGATGAGGTGCAGGGGGAGGGGCGTGGCTACACCTTC.

The chain recombines TRBV9 with TRBJ2-4; unclear D gene. The DNA end is more similar to TRBJ2-7, so the J call may be wrong. The CDR3 totals 14 residues. Germline V gene sequence: CDR1 SGDLS, CDR2 YYNGEE. The chain's CDR3 is CASSVGSALHEQYF. CDR3 nucleotide sequence: TGTGCCAGCAGCGTAGGGTCAGCCCTCCACGAGCAGTACTTC.